These 20 T cell receptor beta chains came from one sample sequenced in a study of T cell repertoires in cytomegalovirus infection. TCRdb fed the reads into MiXCR, producing one record per CDR3 protein. The sample has 100,000 or so distinct CDR3 sequences, about 15% seen once. The sequenced sample was PBMCs. These receptors all stem from a human donor in good health (CMV status not recorded). Some clones in this sample may be carry-over from other donors' samples.

This clonotype was recorded at least ten times. This chain links TRBV7-2 with TRBJ2-3; D possibly corresponds to TRBD2 (6 bases). The length of the CDR3 is 14 residues. Trimming removed 1 base at V and 7 bases at J, with 12 bases between. CDR1 and CDR2 (germline): SGHTA, FQGNSA. The DNA for the CDR3 is TGTGCCAGCAGCTTAGTTCGGGGGATAAATACGCAGTATTTT. Translating it yields CASSLVRGINTQYF.

This clonotype was recorded at least ten times. CDR3 sequence: CASSPGHQHTDTQYF. Written as DNA, the CDR3 is TGTGCCAGCAGTCCGGGACACCAGCACACAGATACGCAGTATTTT. V gene TRBV28 combines with J gene TRBJ2-3; D is possibly TRBD1 (6 bases). Germline lookup yields CDR1 MDHEN and CDR2 SYDVKM. Trimming took off 5 bases at V and 2 bases at J, with 14 bases between the two ends. The CDR3 totals 15 residues.

This clonotype was seen ten or more times. The J gene is TRBJ2-1, the V gene TRBV29-1, with 8 positions matching TRBD1. The V segment lost 7 bases and the J segment 8 bases; nucleotides outside the gene matches: 4. The CDR3 has 11 amino acids. The germline V gene encodes CDR1 SQVTM and CDR2 ANQGSEA. The CDR3, as DNA: TGCAGCGCTCAGACAGGGGATGAGCAGTTCTTC. Translating gives CSAQTGDEQFF.

At least ten counts were recorded for this clonotype. CDR3 sequence: CSARDQTGYQETQYF. The CDR3 DNA follows: TGCAGTGCTAGAGATCAAACAGGGTACCAAGAGACCCAGTACTTC. The chain couples TRBV20-1 to TRBJ2-5; D is possibly TRBD1 (6 bases). This CDR3 has 15 amino acids. The V end lost 0 bases, the J end lost 0 bases, and 11 bases lay between the germline ends. Germline CDR1 DFQATT, CDR2 SNEGSKA (reference sequence).

The chain recombines TRBV6-4 with TRBJ2-1, with D unclear. The CDR3 is 14 amino acids. V was cut by 0 bases and J by 8 bases, with 11 bases left in between. Germline-derived CDR1 and CDR2 are MRHNA and SNTAGT. The CDR3 loop is CASSDSGGGDEQFF. CDR3 in DNA: TGTGCCAGCAGTGACTCTGGCGGTGGCGATGAGCAGTTCTTC.

This clonotype was detected ten times or more. The chain carries TRBV10-2 and TRBJ1-2; the match to TRBD1 covers 10 bases. Losses at the gene ends were 6 bases for V and 5 bases for J; bases not matched to a gene: 6. Germline loops: CDR1 WSHSY, CDR2 SAAADI. This CDR3 is built from 14 residues. CDR3 in DNA: TGCGCCAGCAGACTTTGGACAGGGGGGTATGGCTACACCTTC. Residues: CASRLWTGGYGYTF.

DNA for the CDR3: TGTGCCAGCAGCGACAGGGTTGGCGCAGATACGCAGTATTTT. Translation: CASSDRVGADTQYF. V gene TRBV5-8 combines with J gene TRBJ2-3, with 7 bases identical to TRBD1. Germline V gives CDR1 SGHTS, CDR2 YDEGEE. V shed 4 bases and J 4 bases; nucleotides not matched to a gene: 6. The CDR3 extends over 14 amino acids.

The chain links TRBV28 to TRBJ1-1, with a weak D call TRBD1 (5 bases). This CDR3 has 12 residues. Germline V gene lookup returns CDR1 MDHEN and CDR2 SYDVKM. The V end was cut by 6 bases, the J end by 6 bases, with 11 bases between. The CDR3 nucleotides are TGTGCCAGCAGCAAGGGGTTCGCTGAAGCTTTCTTT. Its protein is CASSKGFAEAFF.

This clonotype came up many times. This chain links TRBV12-3 or TRBV12-4 with TRBJ1-2; TRBD1 aligns across 7 bases. This CDR3 has 15 residues. The junction had 6 bases not matched to a gene; V was cut back by 5 bases and J by 0 bases. In nucleotides, the CDR3 is TGTGCCAGCAGTCTCAGGGACAGAGCTAACTATGGCTACACCTTC. Its protein product is CASSLRDRANYGYTF.

This clonotype appeared many times. The CDR3 loop is CASSLARQTQYF. CDR3 DNA: TGTGCCAGCAGCTTAGCGCGACAGACCCAGTACTTC. This sequence joins TRBV7-2 and TRBJ2-5; no definite D call. The CDR3 loop spans 12 amino acids. V was pared by 0 bases and J by 6 bases, with 5 bases between. Germline assignment: CDR1 SGHTA and CDR2 FQGNSA.

This clonotype was recorded at least ten times. The chain links TRBV12-3 or TRBV12-4 to TRBJ1-5; the match to TRBD1 covers 7 bases. The CDR3 spans 15 residues. After removal of 5 bases from V and 2 bases from J, the junction contained 6 bases not matched to a gene. The CDR3 region is CASSPGTEGNQPQHF. As DNA, the CDR3 is TGTGCCAGCAGTCCGGGGACAGAGGGCAATCAGCCCCAGCATTTT.

This clonotype has ten or more counts. The chain uses TRBV7-2 and TRBJ1-1; D is undetermined. This CDR3 is built from 16 residues. Germline V gene lookup returns CDR1 SGHTA and CDR2 FQGNSA. Trimming took 6 bases from V and 0 from J, leaving 17 bases between them. CDR3 in DNA: TGTGCCAGCAGGGTGACACCCCGTAGGATGAACACTGAAGCTTTCTTT. Translation gives CASRVTPRRMNTEAFF.

This clonotype appeared a few times. The gene calls are TRBV29-1 and TRBJ2-2, with TRBD2 as a possible D gene (5 bases). The germline gives CDR1 SQVTM, CDR2 ANQGSEA. V lost 3 bases, J lost 3 bases, and 8 bases lay in between. CDR3 length equals 13 residues. CDR3 loop: CSVDEGYTGELFF. CDR3 DNA: TGCAGCGTTGACGAGGGTTACACCGGGGAGCTGTTTTTT.

This clonotype was seen ten or more times. This chain links TRBV7-9 with TRBJ1-1; the D is unclear. Between the trimmed V and J ends, which lost 1 base and 2 bases, there was a span of 11 bases. Germline V gene data show CDR1 as SEHNR and CDR2 as FQNEAQ (reference sequence). The CDR3 is made up of 15 amino acids. The DNA of the CDR3 is TGTGCCAGCAGCTTAGAAAGGCCAGACAACACTGAAGCTTTCTTT. This translates into CASSLERPDNTEAFF.

This clonotype was observed at least ten times. The chain joins TRBV7-2 to TRBJ1-4; D perhaps matches TRBD1 (5 bases). CDR3 length: 14 residues. The V end was cut by 3 bases, the J end by 8 bases, with 13 bases between. Germline CDR1 SGHTA, CDR2 FQGNSA. The CDR3 sequence is CASSLTASSEKLFF. The CDR3, as DNA: TGTGCCAGCAGCTTGACAGCGTCGAGCGAAAAACTGTTTTTT. Supplemented by reference TRBV7-2 and TRBJ1-4, the full variable domain reads GAGVSQSPSNKVTEKGKDVELRCDPISGHTALYWYRQSLGQGLEFLIYFQGNSAPDKSGLPSDRFSAERTGGSVSTLTIQRTQQEDSAVYLCASSLTASSEKLFFGSGTQLSVL.

Note on this clonotype: The junction and the germline gene differ at one end; a read error may be behind it. The V gene is TRBV5-8, the J gene TRBJ1-5; 7 nucleotides match TRBD1. The CDR3 is 15 amino acids. Germline loops: CDR1 SGHTS, CDR2 YDEGEE. CDR3 sequence (DNA): TGTGCCAGCAGCTCCGGGACAGCACCCAATCAGCTCCAGCATTTT. Translating it yields CASSSGTAPNQLQHF.

This clonotype was seen a handful of times. The chain couples TRBV10-3 to TRBJ2-2, with TRBD1 matching over 7 bases. V lost 7 bases and J lost 5; bases outside the gene matches: 7. The germline V gene has CDR1 ENHRY and CDR2 SYGVKD. The CDR3 contains 14 residues. CDR3 coding DNA: TGTGCCATCAAGGGGCAGGGGGTTACCGGGGAGCTGTTTTTT. As protein: CAIKGQGVTGELFF.

This clonotype was picked up many times. The J gene is TRBJ2-7, the V gene TRBV7-2, with D hard to call. V was cut by 5 bases and J by 2 bases, with 16 bases left in between. The CDR3 contains 15 residues. The germline V gene encodes CDR1 SGHTA and CDR2 FQGNSA. Written as DNA, the CDR3 is TGTGCCAGCAGCCCTCGGACGCGGTCCCCCTACGAGCAGTACTTC. It codes for CASSPRTRSPYEQYF.

This clonotype was seen many times. V is TRBV7-3 and J is TRBJ1-2; D unresolved. V lost 4 bases, J lost 8 bases, and 14 bases lay in between. In germline, CDR1 is SGHTA, CDR2 FQGTGA. The CDR3 has 13 residues. This chain's CDR3 is CASSSTPVGGYTF. The CDR3 DNA reads as TGTGCCAGCAGCTCAACCCCGGTGGGAGGCTACACCTTC.

J is TRBJ1-5 and V is TRBV19; D gene unclear. Trimming shortened V by 1 base and J by 3 bases, and 10 bases separated the two germline ends. The CDR3 has 15 amino acids. Germline V gene lookup returns CDR1 LNHDA and CDR2 SQIVND (reference sequence). The CDR3 DNA follows: TGTGCCAGTAGTATAGGGGCGGCAGACAATCAGCCCCAGCATTTT. Translation: CASSIGAADNQPQHF.